Below, 22 T cell receptor beta chains from the same sample are listed, as sequenced in a study of human T cells and chemical hapten exposure. Time point described: patch test 3, about 24 weeks after DPC sensitization. This sample's treatment: therapeutic diphenylcyclopropenone sensitization with weekly scalp DPC. TCRdb processed the RACE reads anew with MiXCR; each CDR3 protein has one entry. The sample carries roughly 200,000 distinct CDR3 sequences, around 25% recorded once. The specimen was whole blood, collected in connection with sensitization to the hapten diphenylcyclopropenone (DPC). These receptors were obtained from a woman between 40 and 50 years old with alopecia areata. Some clones in this sample may be carry-over from other donors' samples.

The chain recombines TRBV7-9 with TRBJ1-1; the match to TRBD1 covers 7 bases. The J segment lost 5 bases and the V segment lost 3 bases, leaving 9 bases of the junction unmatched. Germline lookup yields CDR1 SEHNR and CDR2 FQNEAQ (reference sequence). The CDR3 has 15 residues. DNA of the CDR3: TGTGCCAGCAGCTTTGACTCGACAGGGTGGACTGAAGCTTTCTTT. Amino acid sequence: CASSFDSTGWTEAFF.

The chain joins TRBV12-3 or TRBV12-4 to TRBJ2-2; TRBD2 matches 10 bases. The V and J ends lost 0 bases and 7 bases, in that order; junction bases with no gene match: 5. The CDR3 runs to 16 residues. DNA for the CDR3: TGTGCCAGCAGTTTAGCTTCTAGCGGGAGTGGCGGGGAGCTGTTTTTT. This gives the protein CASSLASSGSGGELFF.

This clonotype appeared a few times. The V gene is TRBV5-5, the J gene TRBJ2-7; maybe TRBD1 (5 bases). The germline CDR1 and CDR2 sequences are SGHKS and YYEKEE (reference sequence). The CDR3 spans 13 residues. The V end was cut by 0 bases, the J end by 7 bases, with 11 bases between. The CDR3 region is CASSLGGAREQYF. The DNA of the CDR3 is TGTGCCAGCAGCTTGGGGGGCGCGAGGGAGCAGTACTTC.

The rearrangement uses TRBV7-6 and TRBJ1-6; TRBD1 is a possible D gene (6 bases). The CDR3 runs to 15 residues. V dropped 5 bases and J dropped 7 bases, with 15 bases sitting between them. The germline V gene has CDR1 SGHVS and CDR2 FNYEAQ. The CDR3 protein is CASSDRTRGNSPLHF. DNA of the CDR3: TGTGCCAGCAGCGATCGGACAAGGGGGAATTCACCCCTCCACTTT.

Only a few counts were recorded for this clonotype. The V call is TRBV9, the J call TRBJ2-7; D gene unclear. The CDR3 is 15 residues long. Germline V lookup: CDR1 SGDLS, CDR2 YYNGEE. The V end was cut by 2 bases, the J end by 1 base, with 13 bases between. DNA for the CDR3: TGTGCCAGCAGCGTCTCCTGGTACGGTTCCTACGAGCAGTACTTC. Its translation: CASSVSWYGSYEQYF.

This clonotype was observed a handful of times. V gene TRBV2 combines with J gene TRBJ1-5; D remains ambiguous. Trimming took off 1 base at V and 3 bases at J, with 7 bases between the two ends. From germline, CDR1 is SNHLY and CDR2 FYNNEI. The CDR3 extends over 14 amino acids. DNA of the CDR3: TGTGCCAGCAGTGAAGTCACTGACAATCAGCCCCAGCATTTT. This sequence encodes CASSEVTDNQPQHF.

This chain uses TRBV4-3 with TRBJ2-1; possibly TRBD1 for D (6 bases). Germline V gives CDR1 LGHNA, CDR2 YSLEER. Trimming took off 5 bases at V and 0 bases at J, with 11 bases between the two ends. The CDR3 has 15 amino acids. CDR3 residues: CASSLDRRSYNEQFF. The CDR3 nucleotides are TGCGCCAGCAGCTTGGACAGACGCTCCTACAATGAGCAGTTCTTC.

The rearrangement joins TRBV29-1 to TRBJ2-5, with D hard to call. CDR1 and CDR2 (germline): SQVTM, ANQGSEA. The CDR3 has 11 residues. V lost 4 bases to trimming and J lost 7 bases, with 10 bases between them. The CDR3 nucleotides are TGCAGCGTTGCGGCATCCGGGACCCAGTACTTC. Translated: CSVAASGTQYF.

The chain employs TRBV15 and TRBJ2-1, with 10 positions matching TRBD2. Germline trimming cut 1 base from V and 6 bases from J; bases unmatched to any gene: 3. The CDR3 has 15 amino acids. Germline CDR1 LNHNV, CDR2 YYDKDF (reference sequence). The CDR3, as DNA: TGTGCCACCAGCAGAGTGGGACTAGCGATCAATGAGCAGTTCTTC. It is translated as CATSRVGLAINEQFF.

The CDR3 loop reads CSAWDTSMNTEAFF. The CDR3 coding sequence is TGCAGTGCTTGGGACACTTCCATGAACACTGAAGCTTTCTTT. This chain uses TRBV20-1 with TRBJ1-1, with D perhaps matching TRBD1 (6 bases). V shed 5 bases and J shed 0 bases, with 13 bases lying between them. Germline V gives CDR1 DFQATT, CDR2 SNEGSKA (reference sequence). The CDR3 loop spans 14 amino acids.

This clonotype was found a few times. CDR3 DNA sequence: TGTGCCAGCAGTCGCACAGGGTTCTACGAGCAGTACTTC. Its protein product is CASSRTGFYEQYF. The V call is TRBV6-5, the J call TRBJ2-7; D might be TRBD1 (6 bases). Trimming stripped 5 bases from V and 3 bases from J, with 11 bases between. This CDR3 comprises 13 residues. CDR1 MNHEY and CDR2 SVGAGI come from the germline V gene.

This clonotype was recorded a few times. The chain is built from TRBV27 and TRBJ1-4; possibly TRBD1 for D (5 bases). There are 14 residues in the CDR3. The germline CDR1 and CDR2 sequences are MNHEY and SMNVEV (reference sequence). V was pared by 6 bases and J by 8 bases, with 16 bases between. The CDR3 reads CASSRGLFAEKLFF. In nucleotides, the CDR3 is TGTGCCAGCAGCCGGGGGTTATTTGCGGAAAAACTGTTTTTT. The whole variable domain, remainder taken from reference TRBV27 and TRBJ1-4, is EAQVTQNPRYLITVTGKKLTVTCSQNMNHEYMSWYRQDPGLGLRQIYYSMNVEVTDKGDVPEGYKVSRKEKRNFPLILESPSPNQTSLYFCASSRGLFAEKLFFGSGTQLSVL.

V gene TRBV4-3 combines with J gene TRBJ1-1; the D gene is possibly TRBD1 (6 bases). This CDR3 has 14 amino acids. Trimming left V 0 bases short and J 8 bases short, with 13 bases between. The germline CDR1 and CDR2 sequences are LGHNA and YSLEER. The CDR3 nucleotides are TGCGCCAGCAGCCAAGACCTCTGGACAGCCGAAGCTTTCTTT. It encodes CASSQDLWTAEAFF.

CDR3 loop: CASSQEPSRPDTQYF. CDR3 nucleotides: TGTGCCAGCAGCCAAGAACCATCCCGCCCAGATACGCAGTATTTT. The J gene is TRBJ2-3, the V gene TRBV4-2; D is unclear. Germline V CDR1 and CDR2: LGHNA, YNFKEQ. V lost 0 bases and J lost 4, with 11 bases in between. The CDR3 is 15 residues long.

The chain combines TRBV7-2 with TRBJ2-4; possibly TRBD1 for D (5 bases). Germline V gene lookup returns CDR1 SGHTA and CDR2 FQGNSA. The CDR3 length is 15 residues. Trimming pared 5 bases from V and 6 bases from J, leaving 17 bases between. CDR3 in amino acids: CASSQHQGSSNIQYF. CDR3 in DNA: TGTGCCAGCAGCCAGCACCAGGGTAGCTCAAACATTCAGTACTTC.

This clonotype was counted ten times or more. The chain carries TRBV4-2 and TRBJ1-1; possibly TRBD1 for D (5 bases). The CDR3 is 12 residues long. Germline V gene data show CDR1 as LGHNA and CDR2 as YNFKEQ. The V and J ends lost 4 bases and 5 bases respectively, with 8 bases between them. The CDR3 spells CASSRGHTEAFF. The CDR3 bases are TGTGCCAGCAGCCGTGGACATACTGAAGCTTTCTTT.

This clonotype was seen a few times. CDR3 sequence reads: CASSESQADNSPLHF. As DNA, the CDR3 is TGCGCCAGCAGTGAGAGTCAGGCTGATAATTCACCCCTCCACTTT. V gene TRBV10-2 combines with J gene TRBJ1-6; no clear D gene. This CDR3 is 15 amino acids long. Trimming stripped 2 bases from V and 5 bases from J, with 10 bases between. Germline V gives CDR1 WSHSY, CDR2 SAAADI.

The table lists this clonotype with many counts. The chain has TRBV7-2 and TRBJ2-2; TRBD2 is a possible D gene (6 bases). Between the trimmed V and J ends, which lost 8 bases and 4 bases, there was a span of 11 bases. Germline lookup yields CDR1 SGHTA and CDR2 FQGNSA. The CDR3 spans 13 residues. The CDR3 nucleotides are TGTGCCAGCCGGGAGCAGGCCACCGGGGAGCTGTTTTTT. Protein product: CASREQATGELFF. The full variable domain, in which reference TRBV7-2 and TRBJ2-2 provide the parts outside the CDR3, is GAGVSQSPSNKVTEKGKDVELRCDPISGHTALYWYRQSLGQGLEFLIYFQGNSAPDKSGLPSDRFSAERTGGSVSTLTIQRTQQEDSAVYLCASREQATGELFFGEGSRLTVL.

This clonotype was seen more than once but under ten times. The genes are TRBV30 and TRBJ2-4; D perhaps matches TRBD2 (5 bases). Trimming left V 0 bases short and J 4 bases short, with 10 bases between. Germline V CDR1 and CDR2: GTSNPN, SVGIG (reference sequence). The CDR3 length is 14 residues. CDR3 residues: CAWSVPRRKNIQYF. The CDR3, as DNA: TGTGCCTGGAGTGTCCCGAGGAGGAAAAACATTCAGTACTTC.

The chain joins TRBV28 to TRBJ2-7, with D possibly TRBD1 on 5 matching bases. Trimming cost V 3 bases and J 5 bases, with 14 bases left between them. CDR1 MDHEN and CDR2 SYDVKM come from the germline V gene. This CDR3 comprises 14 residues. The CDR3 sequence is CASSFGHPSNEQYF. CDR3 nucleotide sequence: TGTGCCAGCAGTTTTGGACACCCATCAAACGAGCAGTACTTC. Variable domain in full (rest from reference TRBV28 and TRBJ2-7): DVKVTQSSRYLVKRTGEKVFLECVQDMDHENMFWYRQDPGLGLRLIYFSYDVKMKEKGDIPEGYSVSREKKERFSLILESASTNQTSMYLCASSFGHPSNEQYFGPGTRLTVT.

This clonotype came up a few times. The rearrangement links TRBV29-1 to TRBJ1-5; D is undetermined. This CDR3 is built from 10 residues. From germline, CDR1 is SQVTM and CDR2 ANQGSEA. V lost 4 bases and J lost 8, with 6 bases in between. CDR3 nucleotides: TGCAGCGTTGTGGGGAAGCCCCAGCATTTT. Amino acids: CSVVGKPQHF.

CDR3 nucleotide sequence: TGTGCCAGCAGTTTAGAGGGACTTACGCCCCAGCATTTT. This codes for CASSLEGLTPQHF. The chain links TRBV12-3 or TRBV12-4 to TRBJ1-5, with D possibly being TRBD1 (5 bases). The CDR3 is made up of 13 amino acids. V lost 1 base and J lost 9, with 10 bases in between.